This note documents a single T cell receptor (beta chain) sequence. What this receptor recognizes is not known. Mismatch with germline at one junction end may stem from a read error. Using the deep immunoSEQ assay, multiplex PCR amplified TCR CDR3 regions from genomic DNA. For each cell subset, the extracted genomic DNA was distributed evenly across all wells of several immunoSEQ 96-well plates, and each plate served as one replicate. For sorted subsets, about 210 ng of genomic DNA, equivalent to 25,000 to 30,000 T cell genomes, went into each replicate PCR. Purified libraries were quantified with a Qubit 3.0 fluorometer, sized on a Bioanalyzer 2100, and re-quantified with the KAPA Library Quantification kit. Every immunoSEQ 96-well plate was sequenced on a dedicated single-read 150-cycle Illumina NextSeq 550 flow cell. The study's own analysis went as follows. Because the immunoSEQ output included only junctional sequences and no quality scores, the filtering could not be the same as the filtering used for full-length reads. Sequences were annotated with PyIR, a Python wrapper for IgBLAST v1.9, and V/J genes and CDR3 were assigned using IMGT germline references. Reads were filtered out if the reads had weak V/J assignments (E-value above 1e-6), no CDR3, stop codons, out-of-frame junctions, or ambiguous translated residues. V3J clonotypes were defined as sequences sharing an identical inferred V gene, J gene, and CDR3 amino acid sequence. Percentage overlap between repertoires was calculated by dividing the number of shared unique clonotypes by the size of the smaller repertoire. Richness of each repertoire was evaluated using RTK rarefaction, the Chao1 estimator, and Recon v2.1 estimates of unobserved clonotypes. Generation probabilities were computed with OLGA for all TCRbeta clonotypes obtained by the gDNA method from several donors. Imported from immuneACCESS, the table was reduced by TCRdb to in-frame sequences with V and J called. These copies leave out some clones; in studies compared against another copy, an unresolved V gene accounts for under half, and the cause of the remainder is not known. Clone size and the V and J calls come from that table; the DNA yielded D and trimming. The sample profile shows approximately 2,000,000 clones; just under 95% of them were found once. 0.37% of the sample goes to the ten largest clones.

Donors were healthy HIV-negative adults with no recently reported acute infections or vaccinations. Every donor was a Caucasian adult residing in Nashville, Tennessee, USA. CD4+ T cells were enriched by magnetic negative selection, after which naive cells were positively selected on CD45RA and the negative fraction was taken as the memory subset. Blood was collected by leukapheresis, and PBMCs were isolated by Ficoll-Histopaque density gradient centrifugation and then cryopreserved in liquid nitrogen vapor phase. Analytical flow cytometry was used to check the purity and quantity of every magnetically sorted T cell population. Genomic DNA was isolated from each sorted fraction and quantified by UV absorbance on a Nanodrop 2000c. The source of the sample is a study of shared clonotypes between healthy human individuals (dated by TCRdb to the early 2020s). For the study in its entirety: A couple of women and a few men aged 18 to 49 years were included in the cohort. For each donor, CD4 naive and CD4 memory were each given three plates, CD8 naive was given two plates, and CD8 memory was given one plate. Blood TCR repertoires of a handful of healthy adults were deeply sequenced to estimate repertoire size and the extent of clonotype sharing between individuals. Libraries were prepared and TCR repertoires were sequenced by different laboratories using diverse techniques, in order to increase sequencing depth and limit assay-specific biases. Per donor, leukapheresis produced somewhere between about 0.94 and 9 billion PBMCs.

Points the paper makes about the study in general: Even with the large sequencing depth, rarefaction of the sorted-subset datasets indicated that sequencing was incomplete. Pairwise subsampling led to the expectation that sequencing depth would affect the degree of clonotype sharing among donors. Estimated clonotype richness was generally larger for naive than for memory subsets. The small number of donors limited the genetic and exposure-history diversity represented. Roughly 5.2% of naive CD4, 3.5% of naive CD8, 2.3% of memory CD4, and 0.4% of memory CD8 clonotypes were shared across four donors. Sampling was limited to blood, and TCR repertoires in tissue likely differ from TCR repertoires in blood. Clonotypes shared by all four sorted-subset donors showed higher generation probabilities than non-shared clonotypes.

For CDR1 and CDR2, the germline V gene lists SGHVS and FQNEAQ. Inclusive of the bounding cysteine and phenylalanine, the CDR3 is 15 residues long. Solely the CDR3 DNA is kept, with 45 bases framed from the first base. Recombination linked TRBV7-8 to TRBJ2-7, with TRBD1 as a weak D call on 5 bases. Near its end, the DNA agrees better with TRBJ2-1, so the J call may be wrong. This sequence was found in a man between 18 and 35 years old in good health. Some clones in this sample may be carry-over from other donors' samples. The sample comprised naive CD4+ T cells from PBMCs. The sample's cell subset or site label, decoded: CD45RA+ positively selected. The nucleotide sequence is TGCGCCAGCAGCTTAGAGGAACAGGCCCACAATGAGCAGTTCTTC. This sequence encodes CASSLEEQAHNEQFF.